This TCR beta chain was sequenced for a study of T-cell memory formation after mild COVID-19. Study background: Clusters were largely donor specific.

This clonotype showed up just a few times. One entry per CDR3 protein results from TCRdb running MiXCR on the 5' RACE reads. Of about 45,000 distinct CDR3 sequences listed, about a tenth are singletons. The material sequenced was PBMCs or a T cell subset sorted from them (not recorded which). This receptor was identified in an adult woman who had mild COVID-19 (a few samples of this study predate the infection). Cell type and time point are not known.

This CDR3 is CSAGTDSNQPQHF. The CDR3 region has the DNA TGCAGTGCGGGTACAGATAGCAATCAGCCCCAGCATTTT. The rearrangement links TRBV20-1 to TRBJ1-5, with no clear D. The V and J ends lost 6 bases and 0 bases respectively, with 9 bases between them. The CDR3 is made up of 13 amino acids. Germline CDR1 is DFQATT and CDR2 is SNEGSKA (reference sequence).